The rows below give T cell receptor beta chains drawn from one sample of a study of T cell clones after liver transplantation. Repertoires were generated with immunoSEQ multiplex PCR, while TCRdb's copy carries only in-frame clones and drops some. The table has about 100,000 clones, 75% to 90% seen once. The sequencing here drew on CD4+ T cells from blood, taken before liver transplant. Every receptor here comes from a human donor who received a liver transplant. CDR3s include the opening cysteine and the closing phenylalanine or tryptophan. The D gene is left open where the match is weak. Rows give clone size only sometimes, using once, few, many, or a class for an expanded clone.

D	V	size	J	DNA	CDR3
TRBD1	TRBV5-4	-	TRBJ1-2	TGTGCCAGCAGCGGACAGGGAAGGGACTATGGCTACACCTTC	CASSGQGRDYGYTF
-	TRBV4-2	-	TRBJ1-4	TGTGCCAGCAGCCAAGAAGAATCGTTGCGTCCTTCTAATGAAAAACTGTTTTTT	CASSQEESLRPSNEKLFF
-	TRBV11-2	few	TRBJ1-2	TGTGCCAGCAGCTTAGCGGAGGGAGTCTATGGCTACACCTTC	CASSLAEGVYGYTF
-	TRBV28	few	TRBJ1-2	TGTGCCAGCAGCCAAGGACAGCTTCGTACTAACTATGGCTACACCTTC	CASSQGQLRTNYGYTF
-	TRBV19	-	TRBJ2-2	TGTGCCAGTAGTATGGCGGGTCGCAGCGGCGGGGAGCTGTTTTTT	CASSMAGRSGGELFF
-	TRBV19	-	TRBJ2-5	TGTGCCAGTAGTATTTTGGGGGCGGAGACCCAGTACTTC	CASSILGAETQYF
-	TRBV16	-	TRBJ1-6	TGTGCCAGCAGCCAATGGCAGGGAGAGACCTATAATTCACCCCTCCACTTT	CASSQWQGETYNSPLHF
-	TRBV7-8	-	TRBJ1-2	TGTGCCAGCAGCGAATTTACCGGCCTTAGATCCACCTTC	CASSEFTGLRSTF
-	TRBV9	-	TRBJ1-1	TGTGCCAGCAGCGTAGCTACGGGGAACACTGAAGCTTTCTTT	CASSVATGNTEAFF
-	TRBV2	-	TRBJ2-1	TGTGCCAGCAGCCGAACGGGGGCGGGAAGGCGGGATAGCTCCTACAATGAGCAGTTCTTC	CASSRTGAGRRDSSYNEQFF
TRBD2	TRBV6-1	-	TRBJ2-1	TGTGCCAGCAGTGAAGCCGGCGGGGGGTCCAATGAGCAGTTCTTC	CASSEAGGGSNEQFF
-	TRBV4-1	-	TRBJ1-1	TGCGCCAGCAGCCAAGTGGGACCGTTGATCACTGAAGCTTTCTTT	CASSQVGPLITEAFF
-	TRBV2	-	TRBJ2-7	TGTGCCACCGCACACAATTCCTACGAGCAGTACTTC	CATAHNSYEQYF
TRBD2	TRBV30	-	TRBJ2-3	TGTGCCTGGAGCCTTGGACTAGCGGGACACACAGATACGCAGTATTTT	CAWSLGLAGHTDTQYF
-	TRBV6-5	-	TRBJ2-4	TGTGCCAGCAGTTCCCCCAAAAACATTCAGTACTTC	CASSSPKNIQYF
-	TRBV2	few	TRBJ1-4	TGTGCCAGCAGACAGGGCAATGAAAAACTGTTTTTT	CASRQGNEKLFF
-	TRBV6-5	-	TRBJ1-6	TGTGCCAGCAGTTACGAGGTCAGGGCTTCACCCCTCCACTTT	CASSYEVRASPLHF
TRBD2	TRBV28	-	TRBJ2-5	TGTGCCAGCAGTCCCCCCTTGAGGGAGGGCCCATACTTC	CASSPPLREGPYF
-	TRBV2	-	TRBJ2-3	TGTGCCAGCAGTGAAGGGGACACCCGCAGCACAGATACGCAGTATTTT	CASSEGDTRSTDTQYF
-	TRBV27	-	TRBJ2-3	TGTGCCAGCAGTTTCCGGGCCACAGATACGCAGTATTTT	CASSFRATDTQYF
TRBD1	TRBV27	few	TRBJ2-3	TGTGCCAGCAGTTTCCAGGGGGCGCAAGATACGCAGTATTTT	CASSFQGAQDTQYF
-	TRBV30	-	TRBJ2-2	TGTGCCTGGAGGGCAACTAGCAGGAACACCGGGGAGCTGTTTTTT	CAWRATSRNTGELFF
TRBD1	TRBV28	-	TRBJ1-4	TGTGCCAGCAGTTCCAGGGGGTGGGTCGGAAAACTGTTTTTT	CASSSRGWVGKLFF
TRBD1	TRBV7-3	-	TRBJ2-7	TGTGCCAGCAGCTTAAGCGGGACAGGGGGCTACGAGCAGTACTTC	CASSLSGTGGYEQYF
TRBD1	TRBV9	few	TRBJ1-3	TGTGCCAGCAGCCCCAACACAGGGGGAATCTCTGGAAACACCATATATTTT	CASSPNTGGISGNTIYF
-	TRBV19	-	TRBJ1-1	TGTGCCAGTAGTAGCTTGGGGCAGACTAATACTGAAGCTTTCTTT	CASSSLGQTNTEAFF
-	TRBV4-2	many	TRBJ1-4	TGTGCCAGCAGCCAATCTGGCGCCCTAGGAGAAAAACTGTTTTTT	CASSQSGALGEKLFF
TRBD2	TRBV2	-	TRBJ2-7	TGTGCCAGCAGTGGGCTGGGAGGTGGGGGGGTTGGCTACGAGCAGTACTTC	CASSGLGGGGVGYEQYF
-	TRBV15	-	TRBJ2-7	TGTGCCACCAGCAGAGCGGGACCCATTGTGGGCGAGCAGTACTTC	CATSRAGPIVGEQYF
TRBD1	TRBV5-1	-	TRBJ2-2	TGCGCCAGCAGCTCGCGACAGGGTGGCACCGGGGAGCTGTTTTTT	CASSSRQGGTGELFF
TRBD2	TRBV5-1	-	TRBJ2-1	TGCGCCAGCAGCCCATCTAGCGGGGGGGCCGAAAAGGTTGGGCAGTTCTTC	CASSPSSGGAEKVGQFF
-	TRBV27	-	TRBJ2-1	TGTGCCAGCAGGAGACAGGTCAGCTCCTACAATGAGCAGTTCTTC	CASRRQVSSYNEQFF
TRBD1	TRBV5-1	-	TRBJ2-7	TGCGCCAGCAGCGTCCGGGACAGGACCTACGAGCAGTACTTC	CASSVRDRTYEQYF
TRBD1	TRBV5-1	-	TRBJ1-4	TGCGCCAGCAGCTTGGGCCAGGGGGTCGCTAATGAAAAACTGTTTTTT	CASSLGQGVANEKLFF
-	TRBV15	-	TRBJ2-7	TGTGCCACCAGCCCAGGGGGGGGGAGCTACGAGCAGTACTTC	CATSPGGGSYEQYF
TRBD1	TRBV18	-	TRBJ1-1	TGTGCCAGCTCTCCACGGACAGGGGGCACTGAAGCTTTCTTT	CASSPRTGGTEAFF
-	TRBV7-2	few	TRBJ1-1	TGTGCCAGCAGCTTACTGGGGGCGTCGGGGGAGCTCACTGAAGCTTTCTTT	CASSLLGASGELTEAFF
TRBD1	TRBV5-1	-	TRBJ2-7	TGCGCCAGCAGCTTGGCCGGGACAGGGCTCCGGCTCGAGCAGTACTTC	CASSLAGTGLRLEQYF
-	TRBV25-1	-	TRBJ2-2	TGTGCCAGCAGCGCAGCGGGGAACACCGGGGAGCTGTTTTTT	CASSAAGNTGELFF
-	TRBV27	once	TRBJ1-1	TGTGCCAGCAGTTTATCGTACCAACCGAACACTGAAGCTTTCTTT	CASSLSYQPNTEAFF
-	TRBV30	-	TRBJ2-1	TGTGCCTACCGGGGGGCCACAAATGAGCAGTTCTTC	CAYRGATNEQFF
-	TRBV6-1	-	TRBJ2-3	TGTGCCAGCAGTGAATGGAGGAGAGATACGCAGTATTTT	CASSEWRRDTQYF
TRBD2	TRBV18	once	TRBJ2-1	TGTGCCAGCTCGCCGCCGCGACTAGCGGGGGGGACTGAGCAGTTCTTC	CASSPPRLAGGTEQFF
TRBD2	TRBV18	-	TRBJ2-7	TGTGCCAGCTCGACACTAGCGGGAGAAGACGAGCAGTACTTC	CASSTLAGEDEQYF
-	TRBV5-6	-	TRBJ1-2	TGTGCCAGCAGCTTGCCCCTCCTACAGGGAGACTATGGCTACACCTTC	CASSLPLLQGDYGYTF
-	TRBV27	-	TRBJ2-7	TGTGCCAGCAGTTCTTGGCAAGCTAACATCTACGAGCAGTACTTC	CASSSWQANIYEQYF
TRBD1	TRBV30	-	TRBJ1-4	TGTGCCTGGAGTGTACGACAGGGAAATGAAAAACTGTTTTTT	CAWSVRQGNEKLFF
-	TRBV30	-	TRBJ2-1	TGTGCCTGGAGTGGTGTGGGCAATGAGCAGTTCTTC	CAWSGVGNEQFF
TRBD1	TRBV5-1	once	TRBJ1-2	TGCGCCAGCAGCTTGGGGCGAGGGACAGGGAATTTGTATGGCTACACCTTC	CASSLGRGTGNLYGYTF
TRBD1	TRBV29-1	-	TRBJ1-4	TGCAGCGCGAAGGTGACAGGGGGGGAAAAACTGTTTTTT	CSAKVTGGEKLFF
TRBD1	TRBV5-1	-	TRBJ2-2	TGCGCCAGCAGCCCCGACAGGGAAACCGGGGAGCTGTTTTTT	CASSPDRETGELFF
TRBD2	TRBV30	few	TRBJ2-7	TGTGCCTGGGGGGGAGGGACTAGCACTTACGAGCAGTACTTC	CAWGGGTSTYEQYF
-	TRBV5-1	few	TRBJ2-7	TGCGCCAGCAGCTTGGGTGCGGGAAATTCCTACGAGCAGTACTTC	CASSLGAGNSYEQYF
-	TRBV7-9	-	TRBJ1-4	TGTGCCAGCAACGGCGAGAATGAAAAACTGTTTTTT	CASNGENEKLFF
-	TRBV4-2	-	TRBJ2-2	TGTGCCAGCAGCCAAGCGGTCGGGGTGTGGGCCGGGGAGCTGTTTTTT	CASSQAVGVWAGELFF